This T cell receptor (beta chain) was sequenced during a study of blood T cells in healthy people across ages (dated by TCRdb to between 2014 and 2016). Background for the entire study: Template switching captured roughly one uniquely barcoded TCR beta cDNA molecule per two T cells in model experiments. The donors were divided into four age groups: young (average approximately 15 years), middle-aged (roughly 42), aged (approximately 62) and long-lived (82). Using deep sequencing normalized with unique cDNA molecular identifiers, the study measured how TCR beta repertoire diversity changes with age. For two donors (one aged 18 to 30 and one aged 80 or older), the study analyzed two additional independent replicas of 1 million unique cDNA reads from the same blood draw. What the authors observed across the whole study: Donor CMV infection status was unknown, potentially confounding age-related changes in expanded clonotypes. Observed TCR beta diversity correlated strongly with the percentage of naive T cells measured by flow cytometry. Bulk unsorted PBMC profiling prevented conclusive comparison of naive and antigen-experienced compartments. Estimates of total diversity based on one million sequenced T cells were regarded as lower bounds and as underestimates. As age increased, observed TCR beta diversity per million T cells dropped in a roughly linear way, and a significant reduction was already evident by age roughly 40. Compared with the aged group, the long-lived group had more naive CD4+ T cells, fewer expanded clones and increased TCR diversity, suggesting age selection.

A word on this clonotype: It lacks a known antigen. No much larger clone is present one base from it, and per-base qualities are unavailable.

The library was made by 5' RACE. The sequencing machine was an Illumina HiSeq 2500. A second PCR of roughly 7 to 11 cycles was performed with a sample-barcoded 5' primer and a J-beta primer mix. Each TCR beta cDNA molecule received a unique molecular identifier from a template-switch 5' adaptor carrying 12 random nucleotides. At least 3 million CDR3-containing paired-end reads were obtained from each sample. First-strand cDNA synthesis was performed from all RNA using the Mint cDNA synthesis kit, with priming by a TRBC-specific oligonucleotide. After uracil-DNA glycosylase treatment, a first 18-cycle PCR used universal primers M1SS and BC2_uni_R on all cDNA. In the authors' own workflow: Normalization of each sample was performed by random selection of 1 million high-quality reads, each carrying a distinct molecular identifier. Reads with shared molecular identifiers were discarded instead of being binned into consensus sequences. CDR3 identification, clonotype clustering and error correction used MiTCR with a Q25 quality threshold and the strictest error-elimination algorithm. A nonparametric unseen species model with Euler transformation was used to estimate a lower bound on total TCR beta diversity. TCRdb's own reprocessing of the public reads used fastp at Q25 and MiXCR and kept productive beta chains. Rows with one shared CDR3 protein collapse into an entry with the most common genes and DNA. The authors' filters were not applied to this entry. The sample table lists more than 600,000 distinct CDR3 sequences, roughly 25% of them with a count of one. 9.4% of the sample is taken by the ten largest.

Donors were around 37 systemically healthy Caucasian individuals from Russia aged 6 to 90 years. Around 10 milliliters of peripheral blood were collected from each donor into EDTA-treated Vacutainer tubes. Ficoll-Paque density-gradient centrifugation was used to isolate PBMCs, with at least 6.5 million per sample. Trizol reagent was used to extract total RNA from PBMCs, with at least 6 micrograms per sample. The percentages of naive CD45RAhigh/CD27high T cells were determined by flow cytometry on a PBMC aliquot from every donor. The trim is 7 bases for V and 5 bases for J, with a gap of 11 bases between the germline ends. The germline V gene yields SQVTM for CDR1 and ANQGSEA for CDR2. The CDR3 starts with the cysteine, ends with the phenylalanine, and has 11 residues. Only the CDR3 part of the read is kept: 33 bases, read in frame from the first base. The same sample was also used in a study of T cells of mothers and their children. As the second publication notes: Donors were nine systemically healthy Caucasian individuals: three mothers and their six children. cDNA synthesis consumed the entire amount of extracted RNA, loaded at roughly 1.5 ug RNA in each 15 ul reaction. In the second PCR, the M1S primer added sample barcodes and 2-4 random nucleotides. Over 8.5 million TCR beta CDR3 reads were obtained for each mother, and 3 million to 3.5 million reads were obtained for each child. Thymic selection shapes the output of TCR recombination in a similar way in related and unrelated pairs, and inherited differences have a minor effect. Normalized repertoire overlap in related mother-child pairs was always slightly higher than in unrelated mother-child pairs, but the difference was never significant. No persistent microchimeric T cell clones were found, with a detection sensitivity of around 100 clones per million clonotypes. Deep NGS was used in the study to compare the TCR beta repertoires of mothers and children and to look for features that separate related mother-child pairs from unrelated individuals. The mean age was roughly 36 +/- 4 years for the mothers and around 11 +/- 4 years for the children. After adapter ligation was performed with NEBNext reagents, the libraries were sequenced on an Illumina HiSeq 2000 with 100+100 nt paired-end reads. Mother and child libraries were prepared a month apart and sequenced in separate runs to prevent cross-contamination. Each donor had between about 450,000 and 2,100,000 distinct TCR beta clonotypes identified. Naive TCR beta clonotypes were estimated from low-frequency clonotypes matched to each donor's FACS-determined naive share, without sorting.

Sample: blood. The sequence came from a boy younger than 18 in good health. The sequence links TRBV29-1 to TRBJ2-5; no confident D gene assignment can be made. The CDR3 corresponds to CSAQLGETQYF. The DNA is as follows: TGCAGCGCTCAGTTAGGGGAGACCCAGTACTTC.